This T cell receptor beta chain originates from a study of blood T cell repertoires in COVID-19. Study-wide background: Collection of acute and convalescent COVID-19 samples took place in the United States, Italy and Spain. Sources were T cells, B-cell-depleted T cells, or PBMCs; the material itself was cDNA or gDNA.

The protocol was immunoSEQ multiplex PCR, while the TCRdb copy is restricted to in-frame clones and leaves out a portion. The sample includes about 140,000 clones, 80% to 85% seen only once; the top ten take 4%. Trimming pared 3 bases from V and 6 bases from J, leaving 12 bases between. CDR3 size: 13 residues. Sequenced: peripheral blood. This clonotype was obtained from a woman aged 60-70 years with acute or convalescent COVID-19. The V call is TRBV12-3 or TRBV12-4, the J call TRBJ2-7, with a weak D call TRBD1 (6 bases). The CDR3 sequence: CASSLGQSLEQYF. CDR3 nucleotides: TGTGCCAGCAGTTTGGGACAAAGTCTCGAGCAGTACTTC.